The 22 T cell receptor beta chains below come from one sample, sequenced in a study of OX40 agonist ivuxolimab in advanced cancers. Assay used: immunoSEQ multiplex PCR; TCRdb lists only in-frame clones, some missing. The table lists roughly 27,000 clones, 81% of them singletons. The material sequenced was CD4+ or CD8+ T cells sorted from blood, taken in a trial of the OX40 agonist ivuxolimab. Receptors were obtained from an adult with an advanced solid tumor such as melanoma, head and neck, liver or kidney cancer.

The chain combines TRBV6-5 with TRBJ2-7; D unresolved. The CDR3 covers 14 residues. Germline CDR1 and CDR2: MNHEY and SVGAGI. V shed 0 bases and J shed 0 bases, with 6 bases lying between them. DNA of the CDR3: TGTGCCAGCAGTTACTCGGTTCACTCCTACGAGCAGTACTTC. This encodes CASSYSVHSYEQYF.

The chain combines TRBV5-6 with TRBJ2-7; D uncertain. The CDR3 extends over 13 amino acids. Trimming took 0 bases from V and 4 from J, leaving 8 bases between them. In germline, CDR1 is SGHDT, CDR2 YYEEEE. The CDR3 DNA is TGTGCCAGCAGCTTGGGGTTCAGTTACGAGCAGTACTTC. Encoded protein: CASSLGFSYEQYF.

The CDR3 sequence is CASSQRELQIFTDTQYF. CDR3 bases: TGTGCCAGCAGCCAAAGGGAACTACAAATATTCACAGATACGCAGTATTTT. This sequence joins TRBV14 and TRBJ2-3, with D unresolved. The germline V and J ends were trimmed by 2 bases and 2 bases, with 17 bases remaining between them. Germline values: CDR1 SGHDN, CDR2 FVKESK. The CDR3 loop spans 17 amino acids.

This chain connects TRBV13 to TRBJ1-1; D is unclear. The CDR3 contains 15 residues. Germline loops: CDR1 PRHDT, CDR2 FYEKMQ (reference sequence). Trimming cost V 0 bases and J 0 bases, with 8 bases left between them. CDR3 residues: CASSLGVSVNTEAFF. As DNA, the CDR3 is TGTGCCAGCAGCTTAGGGGTCAGCGTGAACACTGAAGCTTTCTTT. The full variable domain, its missing parts supplied by reference TRBV13 and TRBJ1-1, is AAGVIQSPRHLIKEKRETATLKCYPIPRHDTVYWYQQGPGQDPQFLISFYEKMQSDKGSIPDRFSAQQFSDYHSELNMSSLELGDSALYFCASSLGVSVNTEAFFGQGTRLTVV.

V is TRBV27 and J is TRBJ2-7; maybe TRBD1 (6 bases). This CDR3 region has 13 residues. Germline CDR1 and CDR2: MNHEY and SMNVEV (reference sequence). Trimming took off 3 bases at V and 3 bases at J, with 9 bases between the two ends. This CDR3 is CASSFRGVYEQYF. CDR3 nucleotides: TGTGCCAGCAGTTTCAGGGGAGTCTACGAGCAGTACTTC.

The genes are TRBV5-6 and TRBJ1-2; the match to TRBD1 covers 7 bases. The V and J ends lost 6 bases and 4 bases, in that order; junction bases with no gene match: 18. This CDR3 comprises 17 residues. CDR1 is SGHDT, CDR2 YYEEEE, per germline. As DNA, the CDR3 is TGTGCCAGCACCTTAAACCCAGCCGGGACAGAAATCTATGGCTACACCTTC. Its translation: CASTLNPAGTEIYGYTF.

The CDR3: CASNLGQQITGELFF. The DNA of the CDR3 is TGCGCCAGCAATCTGGGTCAGCAGATCACCGGGGAGCTGTTTTTT. V and J are TRBV5-1 and TRBJ2-2; D is undetermined. V lost 6 bases and J lost 4, with 16 bases in between. This CDR3 comprises 15 residues. Per germline, CDR1 SGHRS and CDR2 YFSETQ.

The chain recombines TRBV27 with TRBJ2-7; a weak D match, TRBD2 (6 bases). The CDR3 is made up of 13 amino acids. Trimming removed 3 bases at V and 5 bases at J, with 11 bases between. Germline CDR1 MNHEY, CDR2 SMNVEV (reference sequence). This CDR3 is CASSLGGLDEQYF. The CDR3 region has the DNA TGTGCCAGCAGTTTGGGGGGTTTGGACGAGCAGTACTTC.

The rearrangement uses TRBV4-1 and TRBJ2-3; D is unclear. V was clipped by 1 base and J by 5 bases, with 10 bases between them. Germline assignment: CDR1 MGHRA and CDR2 YSYEKL. CDR3 size: 14 residues. Here the CDR3 reads CASSQVMAEDTQYF. The CDR3 nucleotides are TGCGCCAGCAGCCAAGTTATGGCGGAAGATACGCAGTATTTT.

The V call is TRBV10-3, the J call TRBJ2-4, with a weak D call TRBD1 (6 bases). V gave up 2 bases and J gave up 5 bases, with 13 bases separating them. CDR1 is ENHRY, CDR2 SYGVKD, per germline. This CDR3 comprises 15 residues. The CDR3 bases are TGTGCCATCAGTGAGGCAGACAGGTTCGAAAACATTCAGTACTTC. Amino acids: CAISEADRFENIQYF.

This clone was detected only once. The chain combines TRBV19 with TRBJ2-1; 9 bases match TRBD1. The V gene end was trimmed by 7 bases and the J gene end by 2 bases; junction bases not matched to a gene: 6. Germline CDR1 is LNHDA and CDR2 is SQIVND (reference sequence). The CDR3 spans 15 residues. In DNA, the CDR3 is TGTGCCAGTACCCTCGGGACAGGGACCTACAATGAGCAGTTCTTC. Encoded protein: CASTLGTGTYNEQFF.

The chain carries TRBV19 and TRBJ1-5; D is unclear. Germline lookup yields CDR1 LNHDA and CDR2 SQIVND (reference sequence). V was shortened by 3 bases and J by 0 bases, with 12 bases between the two germline ends. The CDR3 length is 16 residues. CDR3 amino acids: CASSMLFQYSNQPQHF. The CDR3 bases are TGTGCCAGTAGTATGTTGTTTCAGTATAGCAATCAGCCCCAGCATTTT. Based on the CDR3 plus reference TRBV19 and TRBJ1-5, the full variable domain is DGGITQSPKYLFRKEGQNVTLSCEQNLNHDAMYWYRQDPGQGLRLIYYSQIVNDFQKGDIAEGYSVSREKKESFPLTVTSAQKNPTAFYLCASSMLFQYSNQPQHFGDGTRLSIL.

J is TRBJ1-5 and V is TRBV18; D not resolved. With 2 bases removed from V and 7 bases from J, the gap between germline ends came to 15 bases. From germline, CDR1 is KGHSH and CDR2 LQKENI. The CDR3 runs 15 residues. The CDR3 nucleotides read TGTGCCAGCTCACCATCGAGAGGCCCCCCACAGCCCCAGCATTTT. This encodes CASSPSRGPPQPQHF.

The chain joins TRBV7-6 to TRBJ1-1, with TRBD1 matching 11 bases. V dropped 5 bases and J dropped 4; count of bases not matched to a gene: 9. The V gene's germline CDR1 is SGHVS and CDR2 FNYEAQ. The CDR3 contains 16 residues. CDR3 bases: TGTGCCAGCAGCCCTTTGGACAGGGGGCCGAGCACTGAAGCTTTCTTT. Translation: CASSPLDRGPSTEAFF.

V and J are TRBV28 and TRBJ2-3; D remains ambiguous. This CDR3 contains 13 residues. Germline CDR1 reads MDHEN; CDR2 reads SYDVKM. Trimming stripped 4 bases from V and 2 bases from J, with 7 bases between. CDR3 DNA sequence: TGTGCCAGCAGTTCCAGGTTCACAGATACGCAGTATTTT. Protein sequence: CASSSRFTDTQYF.

The genes are TRBV11-3 and TRBJ2-5; the match to TRBD1 covers 7 bases. The last part of the DNA fits TRBJ2-7 better; the J call may be wrong. The germline V gene has CDR1 SGHNT and CDR2 YENEEA. The CDR3 loop spans 15 amino acids. DNA of the CDR3: TGTGCCAGCAGCCGAGGGACAGCGGTTGCCTACGAGCAGTACTTC. Protein: CASSRGTAVAYEQYF.

This sequence joins TRBV14 and TRBJ2-7; 10 bases line up with TRBD1. Per germline, CDR1 SGHDN and CDR2 FVKESK. CDR3 length: 15 amino acids. V lost 5 bases and J lost 1; bases outside the gene matches: 5. The CDR3 DNA reads TGTGCCAGCAGCGCCTGGACAGGGGGTTCCTACGAGCAGTACTTC. Its protein is CASSAWTGGSYEQYF.

The chain combines TRBV27 with TRBJ2-5; perhaps TRBD2 as D (6 bases). The CDR3 sequence is 14 residues long. Per the germline V gene, CDR1 is MNHEY and CDR2 is SMNVEV (reference sequence). Trimming left V 7 bases short and J 1 base short, with 13 bases between. CDR3 sequence reads: CASTPPEGQETQYF. DNA for the CDR3: TGTGCCAGCACCCCCCCGGAGGGCCAAGAGACCCAGTACTTC.

The chain links TRBV10-3 to TRBJ2-1, with 8 bases identical to TRBD1. This CDR3 region has 17 residues. Germline loops: CDR1 ENHRY, CDR2 SYGVKD. Trimming cost V 0 bases and J 2 bases; bases outside gene matches: 6. The CDR3 loop reads CAISESRTGKTYNEQFF. The CDR3 nucleotides read TGTGCCATCAGTGAGTCGAGGACAGGGAAAACCTACAATGAGCAGTTCTTC.

V and J are TRBV10-3 and TRBJ2-2, with a weak D call TRBD2 (6 bases). Trimming took 0 bases from V and 7 from J, leaving 21 bases between them. The CDR3 contains 18 residues. Germline CDR1 ENHRY, CDR2 SYGVKD. The CDR3 here is CAISESIIQRAGFGELFF. The CDR3 coding sequence is TGTGCCATCAGTGAGTCGATCATCCAACGTGCGGGGTTCGGGGAGCTGTTTTTT.

This chain's CDR3 is CASGQTNTEAFF. CDR3 DNA sequence: TGTGCCAGCGGGCAGACTAACACTGAAGCTTTCTTT. The chain couples TRBV7-6 to TRBJ1-1, with no clear D. CDR1 and CDR2 from the germline V gene are SGHVS and FNYEAQ. V lost 8 bases and J 2 bases, leaving 9 bases between the germline ends. The CDR3 runs 12 residues.

The chain uses TRBV5-6 and TRBJ1-1; D ambiguous. V lost 0 bases, J lost 5 bases, and 8 bases lay in between. Germline V gives CDR1 SGHDT, CDR2 YYEEEE. CDR3 length: 13 amino acids. The CDR3 here is CASSLGRETEAFF. As DNA, the CDR3 is TGTGCCAGCAGCTTGGGTAGGGAGACTGAAGCTTTCTTT.